This T cell receptor (beta chain) was identified during a study of tumor-infiltrating lymphocytes in primary liver carcinoma. Across the study: The five patients, who were men and women, ranged in age from 30 to 69 years. All lesions had stage T1-T3 N0M0 and about 4 to 11 cm widths.

Regarding this clonotype: The antigen is undetermined. A clone one base away is much larger, so this may be a read error.

A primer matching the constant region was used to make TCR beta cDNA from about 500 ng of total RNA. Libraries covering TCR beta were generated through three nested multiplex PCR rounds (using a slightly modified ARM-PCR). A C-beta reverse primer was combined with TRBV1-TRBV30 forward primers in the first two PCR rounds, and each round had about 10 cycles. TCRdb reanalysed the multiplex PCR reads using MiXCR and keeps one entry per CDR3 protein. Here the sample spans some 180,000 distinct CDR3 sequences, around 60% being singletons. With 8 bases removed from V and 6 bases from J, the gap between germline ends came to 20 bases. Germline lookup yields CDR1 SQVTM and CDR2 ANQGSEA. The CDR3 has 13 residues. Unsorted whole blood yielded the blood RNA, and germline DNA was also extracted. Study-level points and caveats: When set against blood, tumors had a significantly higher top-250-clone fraction (p = 0.039).

The sequenced material came from peripheral blood. J is TRBJ2-7 and V is TRBV29-1; D is uncertain. The TCR was taken from a man between 40 and 49 years old with primary liver carcinoma and hepatitis B virus infection. This CDR3 reads CSSVIQASGEQYF. The CDR3, as DNA: TGCAGCAGCGTCATTCAGGCATCGGGCGAGCAGTACTTC.